These 3 T cell receptor beta chains share one sample of origin, sequenced in a study of Ad26.COV2.S vaccination and SARS-CoV-2 variants (dated by TCRdb to about 2021). The protocol used for the library was the immunoSEQ multiplex PCR assay. Imported from immuneACCESS, the table was reduced by TCRdb to in-frame sequences with V and J called. These copies leave out some clones; in studies compared against another copy, an unresolved V gene accounts for under half, and the cause of the remainder is not known. Across this sample there are hundreds of thousands of clones, with 83% seen only once. Approximately 7.8% of the sample belongs to the ten largest clones. Explained via the paper, the treatment or condition label denotes: some 19 received Ad26.COV2.S at low or high dose, single or two shots; roughly five received placebo; per-sample allocation not given. For vaccine and placebo recipients, the sequenced repertoires came from samples collected on day 63 after the first injection.

The specimen was peripheral blood, collected in a trial of Ad26.COV2.S vaccine versus placebo. The receptor set was obtained from a person aged 18-65 years who received the Ad26.COV2.S COVID-19 vaccine or a placebo.

The chain is built from TRBV5-1 and TRBJ2-1; a weak D match, TRBD2 (6 bases). CDR3 length: 14 amino acids. CDR1 and CDR2 from the germline V gene are SGHRS and YFSETQ. V was cut by 2 bases and J by 0 bases, with 6 bases left in between. This CDR3 reads CASSFGSSYNEQFF. The DNA of the CDR3 is TGCGCCAGCAGCTTCGGGAGCTCCTACAATGAGCAGTTCTTC. The full variable domain, completed using reference TRBV5-1 and TRBJ2-1, is KAGVTQTPRYLIKTRGQQVTLSCSPISGHRSVSWYQQTPGQGLQFLFEYFSETQRNKGNFPGRFSGRQFSNSRSEMNVSTLELGDSALYLCASSFGSSYNEQFFGPGTRLTVL.

The rearrangement joins TRBV19 to TRBJ2-7; D may be TRBD1 (6 bases). CDR1 and CDR2 (germline): LNHDA, SQIVND (reference sequence). The CDR3 length is 15 residues. V dropped 2 bases and J dropped 6 bases, with 17 bases sitting between them. The CDR3 nucleotides read TGTGCCAGTAGTATAACAGGACAGAGGGCCCCCGAGCAGTACTTC. This gives the protein CASSITGQRAPEQYF.

The chain links TRBV5-1 to TRBJ2-5, with 8 bases lining up with TRBD2. V gave up 1 base and J gave up 5 bases; unmatched junction bases: 10. Per germline, CDR1 SGHRS and CDR2 YFSETQ. This CDR3 is built from 16 residues. The CDR3 DNA is TGCGCCAGCAGCTTGTCTTCCCGGGGGGGAACGGAGACCCAGTACTTC. Protein sequence: CASSLSSRGGTETQYF.